Listed here is a single T cell receptor beta chain. TCRdb passed the 5' RACE reads through MiXCR, listing each CDR3 protein once. This table has about 340,000 distinct CDR3 sequences, less than 20% appearing once. The CDR3 consists of 15 residues. V lost 3 bases and J lost 8, with 17 bases in between. The germline CDR1 and CDR2 sequences are KGHSH and LQKENI. The data were taken from a study of T-cell memory formation after mild COVID-19. The sample taken for sequencing was PBMCs or a T cell subset sorted from them (not recorded which). The clonotype was recovered from a man aged 18 to 30 who had mild COVID-19 (a few samples of this study predate the infection). Cell type and time point are not known. J is TRBJ2-1 and V is TRBV18; no reliable D call. The CDR3 coding sequence is TGTGCCAGCTCACCTTATGATAGCATAGAGGATGAGCAGTTCTTC. This sequence encodes CASSPYDSIEDEQFF.